The present TCR beta chain was sequenced within a study of cytomegalovirus exposure and HLA in healthy donors (dated by TCRdb to 2017 to 2019). Looking at the study overall: In an earlier analysis of fewer than 750 of the donors, 276 Gb of sequence data and 120 million or so unique TCR beta sequences from roughly 200 million T cells were reported. Around 320 gigabases of sequencing data and approximately 80 million unique TCR sequences were included in an early release covering 500 to 750 HLA-typed donors. The genetic ancestry cluster associated with self-reported Caucasian donors included approximately 85% of the roughly 410 genotyped donors. The study was designed to test whether signatures of past pathogen exposure could be identified by cataloging public T cell receptors. The T cell repertoires of roughly 660 subjects were profiled by immunosequencing and related to cytomegalovirus serostatus. Besides the first cohort of more than 650 subjects, a separate validation cohort made up of 120 different subjects was used. The study combined high-throughput TCR immunosequencing, statistical association of individual TCRs with disease status, and machine learning to predict cytomegalovirus infection status. A later analysis re-examined previously published TCR beta repertoires from more than 550 donors and added high-resolution HLA genotyping to investigate patterns of TCR occurrence. The later analysis used no new phenotypic data to find candidate immune exposures, relying instead on TCR beta sequences and their occurrence across donors. In an earlier analysis of roughly 540 of the donors, high-throughput TCR beta sequencing was used to judge whether each TCR beta V gene segment behaved as functional or pseudogenic. Donor age, sex, ethnicity and CMV serostatus were compiled together with the repertoire data. Genome-wide SNP genotypes for about 65% of the roughly 670 donors were used in a later genetic analysis, which treated that subset as a discovery cohort. All discovery cohort repertoires had been generated on a single sequencing platform. Class I and class II HLA loci were covered by the typing at four-digit resolution. The number of donors typed differed by locus, with roughly 629-640 for A, B, C, DRB1 and DQB1, 522 for DQA1, 606 for DPA1, and around 460 for DPB1. Because of strong linkage in the cohort, roughly five DR-DQ haplotypes were treated as single units for association and clustering. Among some 410 genotyped donors of the cohort, an average of about 240,000 unique TCR beta nucleotide sequences was sequenced per donor, of which about 18% were non-productive.

This clone was counted a few times. Its antigen target is currently unknown. No base quality values were provided; no much bigger clone lies one nucleotide off. The cohort consisted of 600 or so healthy bone marrow donors. At the time of sampling, all cohort members were nominally healthy, though unrecorded immune exposures were likely present. The donor tested CMV seropositive and was one of the 289 seropositive cohort members. Every donor gave a peripheral blood sample, and the peripheral blood mononuclear cells from that sample were used for TCR beta sequencing. The Qiagen DNeasy Blood Extraction Kit was used to extract genomic DNA from the blood cell samples. The library came from the immunoSEQ multiplex PCR assay. For the multiplex PCR, a mixture combining 60 forward primers for TCR Vbeta segments and 13 reverse primers for TCR Jbeta segments was used. The CDR3 region of rearranged TCR beta genes was amplified from genomic DNA by a multiplex PCR assay. On the Illumina HiSeq System, the amplified TCR beta libraries were sequenced as 87-base-pair reads. The paper's processing steps were these. In a later analysis, 77 million or so unique TCR beta chains were counted across the approximately 620 repertoires, and roughly 11 million of these chains were shared by at least two donors. Raw reads were error-corrected and collapsed into unique sequences with a nearest-neighbor algorithm that merged closely related sequences to remove PCR and sequencing errors. Alignment of CDR3 sequences to IMGT reference sequences was used to assign V, D and J gene segments. For a sequence to be retained, at least a six-nucleotide match to both a V gene segment and a J gene segment was required. A rearrangement counted as productive if the CDR3 had no stop codons and remained in frame with V and J, and every other rearrangement counted as non-productive. Following IMGT convention, CDR3 was defined as the stretch from the second conserved V-encoded cysteine to the conserved J-encoded phenylalanine. In an earlier analysis of approximately 590 of the donors, sequences lacking an unambiguous match to a single V gene segment were excluded. In an earlier analysis of approximately 550 of the donors, V segments were called functional above 56.7% productive rearrangements and were called segregating when the between-donor standard deviation exceeded 5%. A statistical classification framework was built for diagnosing cytomegalovirus status from the catalog of TCR beta chain sequences. V and J gene assignment, in a later analysis, came from comparing TCR nucleotide sequences with IMGT/GENE-DB human TR gene sequences. Using the TCRdist pipeline, a later analysis assigned CDR3 sequences along with most-parsimonious VDJ recombination scenarios. In a later analysis, each TCR beta chain was defined by its CDR3 amino acid sequence together with its V-gene family, and reads without a unique V-gene family were excluded. As a way to deal with suspected cross-contamination and a sequencing artifact, a later analysis dropped nearly 600 nucleotide sequences that were highly shared and had low generation probability. In a later analysis, a clonal expansion index for each public chain was calculated from normalized within-repertoire ranks of inferred template counts. In a later analysis, generation probabilities were computed with a VDJ recombination model fitted to out-of-frame rearrangements, and the resulting probabilities were checked against IGoR. In a later analysis, hypergeometric tests were used to score TCR-TCR, TCR-HLA and TCR-CMV co-occurrence, with a repertoire-size bias correction applied to TCR pairs. In a later analysis, false discovery rates were estimated by permuting HLA or CMV assignments 20 times. In a later analysis, co-occurring TCRs were grouped using DBSCAN, and TCRdist sequence similarity was added for clustering within HLA-allele-positive subsets. Repertoires with fewer than 30,000 or more than 120,000 public chains were left out of co-occurrence clustering, as were four to six repertoires with anomalous nucleotide sharing. Sourced from immuneACCESS, this table was stored by TCRdb with only in-frame sequences that have V and J called. A share of the clones is absent; for the studies checked, an unresolved V gene accounts for under half, and the remainder has no known explanation. The V and J calls and clone size come from that table; D and trimming were worked out from the DNA. This sample holds fewer than 95,000 clones; around 85% were observed only once. 6.5% to 8.5% of the sample goes to the ten largest clones.

The study at large found these results: The earlier analysis of 587 of the donors excluded some 16 rarely observed V segments, including chromosome 9 orphons, because counts were too low. The 87-base-pair reads could not distinguish some IMGT-functional V segments, including TRBV6-2 and TRBV6-3, so those segments were excluded. A further reported finding was that TCR beta sequences accurately predicted the HLA-A and HLA-B alleles for most subjects in the first cohort. Specific HLA alleles were associated with roughly 16,000 TCR beta sequences at a false discovery rate of 0.05 in a later analysis. It was suggested by the authors that the approach could potentially be generalized to other disease states and immunological phenotypes. Immune exposure information for the cohort was limited to CMV serostatus. This cohort had only TCR beta chains sequenced, and the lack of alpha or paired-chain data limited which features could be detected. In vitro tests confirmed that a few of the cytomegalovirus-associated TCR beta chains recognize cytomegalovirus antigens. Broadly in line with IMGT annotations, most TCR beta V segments showed up in productive rearrangements about 87% or about 30% of the time in an earlier analysis of 587 of the donors. A group of highly shared sequence variants was considered likely to be a technical artifact of the sequencing pipeline. The classifier was reported to diagnose cytomegalovirus status with high specificity and sensitivity in both the original cohort and the validation cohort. Linkage disequilibrium might explain the correlated functional status among segregating V segments, but an unknown experimental factor could not be excluded. In a later analysis, TCR association rates were found to vary across HLA loci, with the most associated TCRs seen for DRB1 alleles and the fewest for HLA-C alleles. Assigning TCR associations to individual alleles was difficult when HLA alleles, especially DR and DQ, strongly co-occurred. The study gave a list of roughly 150 TCR beta chains associated with cytomegalovirus. Sequencing depth was assumed to be roughly uniform across donors in the presence/absence analyses, though that assumption may not hold. Most TCR sequences were observed very rarely across donors, whereas some public TCRs were present in many individuals. Because HLA typing was unavailable for some donors at each locus, only the typed subset was used in association tests. In a later genetic analysis, a missense DCLRE1C variant was associated with V-gene and J-gene trimming of TCR beta chains, and the association was replicated in an independent cohort. A later analysis found that most CMV-associated TCR beta chains appeared HLA-restricted, with HLA associations seemingly driven largely by CMV exposure. In a later genetic analysis, fewer N-insertions in productive TCRs were reported among donors in an Asian-associated ancestry cluster than the approximately 710-donor mean. Several of the top co-occurrence clusters appeared to be linked to parvovirus B19, influenza, CMV and Epstein-Barr virus, according to a later analysis. In a later analysis, HLA-associated TCR beta chains were found to be more clonally expanded and to have lower generation probabilities than equally common non-associated chains.

CDR3 length: 14 amino acids, cysteine to phenylalanine. Left in the record is the CDR3 DNA by itself, 42 bases read in frame from the first base. Cut back by 8 bases and 1 base, the V and J ends lie 11 bases apart. CDR1 SGHAT and CDR2 FQNNGV were looked up in the germline V gene. Sequenced sample: PBMCs. The sequence came from a man aged 40-50 years in good health and CMV-seropositive. This chain joins TRBV11-2 to TRBJ2-2; TRBD1 is a weak D gene call, 5 bases matching. The nucleotide sequence reads as follows: TGTGCCAGCTCGCCCGACAGGAACACCGGGGAGCTGTTTTTT. Protein translation: CASSPDRNTGELFF.